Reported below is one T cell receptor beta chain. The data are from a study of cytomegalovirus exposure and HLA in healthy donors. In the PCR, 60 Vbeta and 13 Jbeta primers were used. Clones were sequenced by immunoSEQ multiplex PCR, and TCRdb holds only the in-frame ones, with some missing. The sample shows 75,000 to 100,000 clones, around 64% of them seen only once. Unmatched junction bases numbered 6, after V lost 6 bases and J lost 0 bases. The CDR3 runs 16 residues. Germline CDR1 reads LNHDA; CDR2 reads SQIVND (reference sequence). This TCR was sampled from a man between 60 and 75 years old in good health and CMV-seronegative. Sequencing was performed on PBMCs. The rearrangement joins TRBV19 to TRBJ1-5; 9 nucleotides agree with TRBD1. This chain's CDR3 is CASREGTGNSNQPQHF. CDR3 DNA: TGTGCCAGTAGGGAAGGGACAGGGAATAGCAATCAGCCCCAGCATTTT.